This entry describes one T cell receptor (beta chain). The data stem from a study of T cell changes during pregnancy in multiple sclerosis. Trimming stripped 4 bases from V and 5 bases from J, with 18 bases between. Germline lookup yields CDR1 SGDLS and CDR2 YYNGEE. The CDR3 is 15 amino acids. TCRdb's copy holds only in-frame clones and misses some; the assay was immunoSEQ multiplex PCR. The table records 75,000 to 100,000 clones, roughly 92% of them present only once. Sequenced here: peripheral blood, sampled after pregnancy. The J gene is TRBJ1-2, the V gene TRBV9, with TRBD1 as a possible D gene (6 bases). The receptor was isolated from a female donor with multiple sclerosis, enrolled in a pregnancy study. This chain's CDR3 is CASSTQWEQGYGYTF. DNA for the CDR3: TGTGCCAGCAGCACCCAGTGGGAGCAGGGGTATGGCTACACCTTC.